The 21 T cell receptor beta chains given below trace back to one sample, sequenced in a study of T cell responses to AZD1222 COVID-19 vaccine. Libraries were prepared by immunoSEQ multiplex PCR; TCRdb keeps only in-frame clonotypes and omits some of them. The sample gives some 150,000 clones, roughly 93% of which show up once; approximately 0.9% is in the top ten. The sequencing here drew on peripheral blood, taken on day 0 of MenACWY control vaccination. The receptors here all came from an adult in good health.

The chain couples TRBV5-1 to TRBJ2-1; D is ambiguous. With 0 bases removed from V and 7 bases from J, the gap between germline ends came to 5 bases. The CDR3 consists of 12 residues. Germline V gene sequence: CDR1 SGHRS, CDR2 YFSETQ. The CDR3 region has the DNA TGCGCCAGCAGCTTGGTTTTGAATGAGCAGTTCTTC. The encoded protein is CASSLVLNEQFF.

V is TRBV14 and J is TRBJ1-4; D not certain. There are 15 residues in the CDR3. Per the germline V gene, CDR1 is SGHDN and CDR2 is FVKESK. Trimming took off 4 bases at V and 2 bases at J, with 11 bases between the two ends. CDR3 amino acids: CASSRLGKTNEKLFF. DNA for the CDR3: TGTGCCAGCAGCCGATTGGGGAAGACTAATGAAAAACTGTTTTTT.

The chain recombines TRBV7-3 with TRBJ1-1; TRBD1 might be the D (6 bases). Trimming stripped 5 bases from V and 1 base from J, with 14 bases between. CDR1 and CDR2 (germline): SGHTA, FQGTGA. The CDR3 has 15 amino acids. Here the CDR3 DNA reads TGTGCCAGCAGCCCCCGTGGGGGCGGGAACACTGAAGCTTTCTTT. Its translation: CASSPRGGGNTEAFF. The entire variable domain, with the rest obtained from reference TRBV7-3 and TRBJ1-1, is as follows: GAGVSQTPSNKVTEKGKYVELRCDPISGHTALYWYRQSLGQGPEFLIYFQGTGAADDSGLPNDRFFAVRPEGSVSTLKIQRTERGDSAVYLCASSPRGGGNTEAFFGQGTRLTVV.

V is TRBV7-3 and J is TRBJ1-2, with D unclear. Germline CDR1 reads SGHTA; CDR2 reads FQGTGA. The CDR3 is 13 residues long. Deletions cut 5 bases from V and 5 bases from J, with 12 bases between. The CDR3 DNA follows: TGTGCCAGCAGCCCTGACGGTGAATATGGCTACACCTTC. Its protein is CASSPDGEYGYTF.

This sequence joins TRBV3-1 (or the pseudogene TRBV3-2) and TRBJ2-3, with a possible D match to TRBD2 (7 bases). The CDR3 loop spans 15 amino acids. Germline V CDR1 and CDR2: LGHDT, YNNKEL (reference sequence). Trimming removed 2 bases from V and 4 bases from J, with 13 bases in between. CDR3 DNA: TGTGCCAGCAGCCAAAGGGGGGGCCTATCAGATACGCAGTATTTT. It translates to CASSQRGGLSDTQYF.

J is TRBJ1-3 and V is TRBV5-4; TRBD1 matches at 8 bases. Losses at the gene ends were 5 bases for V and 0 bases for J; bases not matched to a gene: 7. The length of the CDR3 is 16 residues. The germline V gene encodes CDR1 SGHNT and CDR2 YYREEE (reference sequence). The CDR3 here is CASRATGVSSGNTIYF. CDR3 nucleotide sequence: TGTGCCAGCAGGGCGACAGGGGTGAGCTCTGGAAACACCATATATTTT.

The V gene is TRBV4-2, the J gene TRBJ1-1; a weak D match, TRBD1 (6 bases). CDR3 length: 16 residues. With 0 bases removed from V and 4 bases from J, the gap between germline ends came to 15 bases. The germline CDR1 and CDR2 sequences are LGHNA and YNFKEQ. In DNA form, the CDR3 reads TGTGCCAGCAGCCAAGATGAGGGGGGCGGGTTCACTGAAGCTTTCTTT. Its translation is CASSQDEGGGFTEAFF.

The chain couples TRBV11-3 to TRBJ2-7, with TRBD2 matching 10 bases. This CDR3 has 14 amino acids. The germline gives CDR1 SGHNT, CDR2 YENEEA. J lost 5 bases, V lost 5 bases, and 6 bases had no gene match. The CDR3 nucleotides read TGTGCCAGCAGCCCTAGCGGGAGAGTCAACGAGCAGTACTTC. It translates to CASSPSGRVNEQYF. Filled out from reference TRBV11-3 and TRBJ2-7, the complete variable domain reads EAGVVQSPRYKIIEKKQPVAFWCNPISGHNTLYWYLQNLGQGPELLIRYENEEAVDDSQLPKDRFSAERLKGVDSTLKIQPAELGDSAVYLCASSPSGRVNEQYFGPGTRLTVT.

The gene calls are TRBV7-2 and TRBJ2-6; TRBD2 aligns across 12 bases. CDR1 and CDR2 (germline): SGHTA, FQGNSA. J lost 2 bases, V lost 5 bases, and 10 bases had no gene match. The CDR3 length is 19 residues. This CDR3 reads CASSRGASGGAAGANVLTF. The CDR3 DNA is TGTGCCAGCAGCCGTGGGGCTAGCGGGGGGGCTGCTGGGGCCAACGTCCTGACTTTC.

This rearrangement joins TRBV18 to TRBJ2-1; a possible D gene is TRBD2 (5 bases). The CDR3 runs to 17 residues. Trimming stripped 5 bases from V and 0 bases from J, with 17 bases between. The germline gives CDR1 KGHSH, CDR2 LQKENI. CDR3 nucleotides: TGTGCCAGCTCAAGCCGAGGACTTCTAAGCTCCTACAATGAGCAGTTCTTC. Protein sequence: CASSSRGLLSSYNEQFF.

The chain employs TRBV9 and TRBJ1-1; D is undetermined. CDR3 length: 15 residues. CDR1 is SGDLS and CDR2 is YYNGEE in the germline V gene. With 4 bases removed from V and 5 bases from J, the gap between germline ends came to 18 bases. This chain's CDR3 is CASSQGPGWETEAFF. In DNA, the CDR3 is TGTGCCAGCAGCCAAGGCCCCGGGTGGGAAACTGAAGCTTTCTTT. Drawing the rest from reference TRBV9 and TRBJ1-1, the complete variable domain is DSGVTQTPKHLITATGQRVTLRCSPRSGDLSVYWYQQSLDQGLQFLIQYYNGEERAKGNILERFSAQQFPDLHSELNLSSLELGDSALYFCASSQGPGWETEAFFGQGTRLTVV.

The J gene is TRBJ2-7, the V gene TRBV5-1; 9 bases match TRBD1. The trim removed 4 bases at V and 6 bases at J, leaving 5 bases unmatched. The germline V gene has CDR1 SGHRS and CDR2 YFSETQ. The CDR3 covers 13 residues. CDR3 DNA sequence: TGCGCCAGCAGCGGGGACAGGGCGGGCGAGCAGTACTTC. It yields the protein CASSGDRAGEQYF.

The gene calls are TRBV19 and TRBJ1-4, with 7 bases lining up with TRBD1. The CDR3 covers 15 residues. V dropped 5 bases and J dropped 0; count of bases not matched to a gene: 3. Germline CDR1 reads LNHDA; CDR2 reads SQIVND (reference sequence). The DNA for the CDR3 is TGTGCCAGTAGTCATACAGGGGCAACTAATGAAAAACTGTTTTTT. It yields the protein CASSHTGATNEKLFF.

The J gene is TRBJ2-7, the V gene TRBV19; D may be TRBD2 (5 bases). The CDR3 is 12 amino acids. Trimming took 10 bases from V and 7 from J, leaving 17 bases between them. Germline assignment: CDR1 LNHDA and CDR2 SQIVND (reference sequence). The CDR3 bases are TGTGCCACCTCGGTCCGGGATGGTGAGCAGTACTTC. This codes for CATSVRDGEQYF.

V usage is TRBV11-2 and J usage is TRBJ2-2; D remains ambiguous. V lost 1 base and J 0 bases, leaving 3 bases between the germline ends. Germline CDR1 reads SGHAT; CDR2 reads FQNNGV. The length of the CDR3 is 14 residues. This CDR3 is CASSLGANTGELFF. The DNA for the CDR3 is TGTGCCAGCAGCTTAGGTGCGAACACCGGGGAGCTGTTTTTT.

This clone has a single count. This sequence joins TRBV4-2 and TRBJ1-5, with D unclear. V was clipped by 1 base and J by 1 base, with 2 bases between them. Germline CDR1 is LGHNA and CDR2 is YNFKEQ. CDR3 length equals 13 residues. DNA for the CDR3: TGTGCCAGCAGCCAAGGCAGCAATCAGCCCCAGCATTTT. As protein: CASSQGSNQPQHF.

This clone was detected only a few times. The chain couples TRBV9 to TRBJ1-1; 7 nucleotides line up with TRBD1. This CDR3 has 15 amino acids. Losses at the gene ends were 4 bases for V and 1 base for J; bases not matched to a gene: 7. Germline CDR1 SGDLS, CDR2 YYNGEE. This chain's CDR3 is CASSLTGVPNTEAFF. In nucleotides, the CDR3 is TGTGCCAGCAGCCTTACAGGGGTCCCGAACACTGAAGCTTTCTTT. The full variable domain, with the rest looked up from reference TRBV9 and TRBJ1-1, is DSGVTQTPKHLITATGQRVTLRCSPRSGDLSVYWYQQSLDQGLQFLIQYYNGEERAKGNILERFSAQQFPDLHSELNLSSLELGDSALYFCASSLTGVPNTEAFFGQGTRLTVV.

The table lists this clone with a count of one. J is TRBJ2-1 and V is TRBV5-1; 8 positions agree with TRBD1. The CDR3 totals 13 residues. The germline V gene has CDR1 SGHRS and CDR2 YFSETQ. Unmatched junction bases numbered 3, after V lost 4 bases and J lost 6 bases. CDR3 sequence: CASSIGQGNEQFF. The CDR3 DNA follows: TGCGCCAGCAGCATCGGACAGGGCAATGAGCAGTTCTTC.

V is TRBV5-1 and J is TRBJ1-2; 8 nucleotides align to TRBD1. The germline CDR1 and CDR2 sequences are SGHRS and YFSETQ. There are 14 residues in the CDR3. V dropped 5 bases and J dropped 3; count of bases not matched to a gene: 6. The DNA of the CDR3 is TGCGCCAGCAGAATCAGGGGGCGCGACTATGGCTACACCTTC. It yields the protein CASRIRGRDYGYTF.

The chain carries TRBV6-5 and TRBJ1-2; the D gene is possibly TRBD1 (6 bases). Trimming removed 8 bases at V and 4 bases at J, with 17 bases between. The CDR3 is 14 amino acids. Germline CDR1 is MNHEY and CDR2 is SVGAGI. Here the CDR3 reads CASGLQGTFYGYTF. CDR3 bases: TGTGCCAGCGGGTTACAGGGAACTTTCTATGGCTACACCTTC.

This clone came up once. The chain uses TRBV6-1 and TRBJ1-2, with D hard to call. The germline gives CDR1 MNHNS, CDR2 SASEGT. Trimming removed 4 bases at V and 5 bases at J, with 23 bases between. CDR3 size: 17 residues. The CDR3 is CASSVARPIDPMYGYTF. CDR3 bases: TGTGCCAGCAGTGTAGCGAGGCCAATCGACCCTATGTATGGCTACACCTTC.